Listed below are T cell receptor beta chains from one sample, sequenced in a study of T-cell memory formation after mild COVID-19. TCRdb ran MiXCR on the 5' RACE reads and lists one entry per CDR3 protein. The sample carries hundreds of thousands of distinct CDR3 sequences, approximately 20% recorded once. The sequencing sample was made of PBMCs or a T cell subset sorted from them (not recorded which). Receptors originate from an adult woman who had mild COVID-19 (a few samples of this study predate the infection). Cell type and time point are not known. The CDR3 runs from the conserved cysteine through the conserved F or W. Fields, in order: D gene, V gene, clone size, J gene, CDR3 DNA, CDR3 protein. The D gene is left open where the match is weak. Clone size, where shown, is once, few, many, or a class for clones that have expanded.

D: -; V: TRBV12-3/TRBV12-4; size: -; J: TRBJ2-1; DNA: TGTGCCAGCAGCCAGGGGGGCCTTACCTACAATGAGCAGTTCTTC; CDR3: CASSQGGLTYNEQFF
D: -; V: TRBV28; size: -; J: TRBJ2-7; DNA: TGTGCCAGCAGGGCCCCCTACGAGCAGTACTTC; CDR3: CASRAPYEQYF
D: -; V: TRBV9; size: -; J: TRBJ2-1; DNA: TGTGCCAGCAGCGTTGGGGGGCGGGGAGTTGAGCAGTTCTTC; CDR3: CASSVGGRGVEQFF
D: TRBD1; V: TRBV4-1; size: -; J: TRBJ1-5; DNA: TGCGCCAGCAGCCATCCCACAGGGGGCGGCAATCAGCCCCAGCATTTT; CDR3: CASSHPTGGGNQPQHF
D: -; V: TRBV2; size: few; J: TRBJ2-1; DNA: TGTGCCAGCCTCATTCAGAGCTCCTACAATGAGCAGTTCTTC; CDR3: CASLIQSSYNEQFF
D: -; V: TRBV29-1; size: -; J: TRBJ1-2; DNA: TGCAGCGTTGAAGGAGGGCCTCACTATGGCTACACCTTC; CDR3: CSVEGGPHYGYTF
D: -; V: TRBV5-6; size: -; J: TRBJ2-5; DNA: TGTGCCAGCAGCCTGGTGGGGGAAGTGGGAGAGACCCAGTACTTC; CDR3: CASSLVGEVGETQYF
D: -; V: TRBV6-5; size: many; J: TRBJ1-1; DNA: TGTGCCAGCAGTTATGGGGGCTCTGAAGCTTTCTTT; CDR3: CASSYGGSEAFF
D: -; V: TRBV19; size: few; J: TRBJ2-7; DNA: TGTGCCAGTAGTCCTCCGGGGACCCGGCTATACGAGCAGTACTTC; CDR3: CASSPPGTRLYEQYF
D: -; V: TRBV7-9; size: few; J: TRBJ1-4; DNA: TGTGCCAGCAGCTTAGCGAGTGCAGGCGAAAAACTGTTTTTT; CDR3: CASSLASAGEKLFF
D: -; V: TRBV7-9; size: -; J: TRBJ1-3; DNA: TGTGCCAGCAAAGGCTTCTCTGGAAACACCATATATTTT; CDR3: CASKGFSGNTIYF
D: -; V: TRBV7-9; size: -; J: TRBJ1-1; DNA: TGTGCCAGCAGCTTAACAGAGCCGAACACTGAAGCTTTCTTT; CDR3: CASSLTEPNTEAFF
D: TRBD2; V: TRBV24-1; size: -; J: TRBJ2-3; DNA: TGTGCCACCAGTGACCCCGGGACTAGCGGAGCTACAGATACGCAGTATTTT; CDR3: CATSDPGTSGATDTQYF
D: TRBD1; V: TRBV10-2; size: few; J: TRBJ1-1; DNA: TGCGCCAGCAAAATACAGGGGCACACTGAAGCTTTCTTT; CDR3: CASKIQGHTEAFF
D: -; V: TRBV5-5; size: -; J: TRBJ1-1; DNA: TGTGCCAGCAGCTTGGTTCGGGTAGGGACCACTGAAGCTTTCTTT; CDR3: CASSLVRVGTTEAFF
D: -; V: TRBV3-1; size: -; J: TRBJ2-5; DNA: TGTGCCAGCAGCGGCCTGGACACTCAAGAGACCCAGTACTTC; CDR3: CASSGLDTQETQYF
D: TRBD2; V: TRBV12-5; size: -; J: TRBJ2-1; DNA: TGTGCTAGTGGCCGGGGGACCGGGACTACGTTCTTC; CDR3: CASGRGTGTTFF
D: -; V: TRBV5-1; size: -; J: TRBJ1-1; DNA: TGCGCCAGCAGCTTAAGGGGCGCGGGGAACACTGAAGCTTTCTTT; CDR3: CASSLRGAGNTEAFF
D: TRBD1; V: TRBV25-1; size: few; J: TRBJ2-4; DNA: TGTGCCAGCGGGCCCGACAGGGGGGGCAAAAACATTCAGTACTTC; CDR3: CASGPDRGGKNIQYF
D: -; V: TRBV14; size: -; J: TRBJ1-1; DNA: TGTGCCAGCAGCCCCAGGGTTTTTGCTGAAGCTTTCTTT; CDR3: CASSPRVFAEAFF
D: -; V: TRBV12-3/TRBV12-4; size: -; J: TRBJ2-7; DNA: TGTGCCAGCAGTTTTAGCCTAACAGGGCCCCGCTCCTACGAGCAGTACTTC; CDR3: CASSFSLTGPRSYEQYF
D: -; V: TRBV9; size: -; J: TRBJ1-1; DNA: TGTGCCAGCAGCGCGGGTGCTGAAGCTTTCTTT; CDR3: CASSAGAEAFF
D: TRBD1; V: TRBV12-3/TRBV12-4; size: few; J: TRBJ2-7; DNA: TGTGCCAGCAGGCCGGGACAGGGCTTCTACGAGCAGTACTTC; CDR3: CASRPGQGFYEQYF
D: TRBD2; V: TRBV11-2; size: -; J: TRBJ2-5; DNA: TGTGCCAGCAGCCCTACTAGCGGGAGCTTCCCCCAGTACTTC; CDR3: CASSPTSGSFPQYF
D: -; V: TRBV20-1; size: -; J: TRBJ1-4; DNA: TGCAGTGCTAGAGATTGGCCAGGGGAAAATGAAAAACTGTTTTTT; CDR3: CSARDWPGENEKLFF
D: -; V: TRBV20-1; size: few; J: TRBJ2-1; DNA: TGCAGTGCTAGAGTTGAAAGCTCCTACAATGAGCAGTTCTTC; CDR3: CSARVESSYNEQFF
D: -; V: TRBV5-6; size: few; J: TRBJ2-7; DNA: TGTGCCAGCAGCTACGTGACGGCCTACGAGCAGTACTTC; CDR3: CASSYVTAYEQYF
D: TRBD1; V: TRBV7-9; size: few; J: TRBJ2-3; DNA: TGTGCCAGCAGCTTCAACACCGGGACAGGGGCAGATACGCAGTATTTT; CDR3: CASSFNTGTGADTQYF
D: TRBD2; V: TRBV5-1; size: few; J: TRBJ2-7; DNA: TGCGCCAGGCAGGTCGAGCGGGAGCTACCCTACGAGCAGTACTTC; CDR3: CARQVERELPYEQYF
D: -; V: TRBV28; size: -; J: TRBJ1-2; DNA: TGTGCCAGCAGCAACACAGCAGTCTATGGCTACACCTTC; CDR3: CASSNTAVYGYTF
D: TRBD2; V: TRBV27; size: few; J: TRBJ2-1; DNA: TGTGCCAGCAGTTTACCCCCGACTAGCGGCAACAATGAGCAGTTCTTC; CDR3: CASSLPPTSGNNEQFF
D: TRBD1; V: TRBV7-8; size: -; J: TRBJ2-7; DNA: TGTGCCAGCACCAGCCGGGACAGGGGCTACGAGCAGTACTTC; CDR3: CASTSRDRGYEQYF
D: TRBD2; V: TRBV24-1; size: few; J: TRBJ2-5; DNA: TGTGCCACCAGTGATTTTGGCGGGAGCCTGGAGACCCAGTACTTC; CDR3: CATSDFGGSLETQYF
D: TRBD2; V: TRBV12-3/TRBV12-4; size: few; J: TRBJ2-5; DNA: TGTGCCAGCAGCCTTCATAGCGGGGGGAGAAAAAAGACCCAGTACTTC; CDR3: CASSLHSGGRKKTQYF
D: -; V: TRBV9; size: few; J: TRBJ2-3; DNA: TGTGCCAGCAGCCCAGGAGGGAACACAGATACGCAGTATTTT; CDR3: CASSPGGNTDTQYF
D: -; V: TRBV12-3/TRBV12-4; size: -; J: TRBJ1-1; DNA: TGTGCCAGCAGTTCAGAGGTGGGAACTGAAGCTTTCTTT; CDR3: CASSSEVGTEAFF
D: -; V: TRBV25-1; size: -; J: TRBJ1-4; DNA: TGTGCCAGCACTACGGGGGCTGATGAAAAACTGTTTTTT; CDR3: CASTTGADEKLFF
D: -; V: TRBV4-1; size: few; J: TRBJ2-3; DNA: TGCGCCAGCAGCCGGGAGGTGGCAGATACGCAGTATTTT; CDR3: CASSREVADTQYF
D: -; V: TRBV7-2; size: many; J: TRBJ1-2; DNA: TGTGCCAGCAGCTTAGCAGGGGTCGGCTACACCTTC; CDR3: CASSLAGVGYTF
D: -; V: TRBV6-5; size: -; J: TRBJ2-7; DNA: TGTGCCAGCAGGCCATACAGGGCCCACGAGCAGTACTTC; CDR3: CASRPYRAHEQYF
D: TRBD1; V: TRBV7-3; size: -; J: TRBJ2-3; DNA: TGTGCCAGTGGACAGGACAACACAGATACGCAGTATTTT; CDR3: CASGQDNTDTQYF
D: TRBD2; V: TRBV5-1; size: many; J: TRBJ2-3; DNA: TGCGCCAGCAGATTCTCTAGCGGGAGGGAAGATACGCAGTATTTT; CDR3: CASRFSSGREDTQYF
D: -; V: TRBV15; size: -; J: TRBJ2-5; DNA: TGTGCCACCAGCAGAGTAGGTTTCGTGGGGGTCCCAGAGACCCAGTACTTC; CDR3: CATSRVGFVGVPETQYF
D: TRBD2; V: TRBV7-6; size: -; J: TRBJ2-7; DNA: TGTGCCAGCAGCTCCTCAACTAGCGGGAGTACGGCCGAGCAGTACTTC; CDR3: CASSSSTSGSTAEQYF
D: -; V: TRBV7-3; size: few; J: TRBJ2-1; DNA: TGTGCCAGCAGCTTAATGGTGGGGCGCAATGAGCAGTTCTTC; CDR3: CASSLMVGRNEQFF
D: TRBD2; V: TRBV24-1; size: few; J: TRBJ2-5; DNA: TGTGCCACCAGTGATAGCGGGAGGGCCCGGGGAGAGACCCAGTACTTC; CDR3: CATSDSGRARGETQYF
D: -; V: TRBV9; size: few; J: TRBJ2-1; DNA: TGTGCCAGCAGCGTCCCCGGGGCTGAGCAGTTCTTC; CDR3: CASSVPGAEQFF